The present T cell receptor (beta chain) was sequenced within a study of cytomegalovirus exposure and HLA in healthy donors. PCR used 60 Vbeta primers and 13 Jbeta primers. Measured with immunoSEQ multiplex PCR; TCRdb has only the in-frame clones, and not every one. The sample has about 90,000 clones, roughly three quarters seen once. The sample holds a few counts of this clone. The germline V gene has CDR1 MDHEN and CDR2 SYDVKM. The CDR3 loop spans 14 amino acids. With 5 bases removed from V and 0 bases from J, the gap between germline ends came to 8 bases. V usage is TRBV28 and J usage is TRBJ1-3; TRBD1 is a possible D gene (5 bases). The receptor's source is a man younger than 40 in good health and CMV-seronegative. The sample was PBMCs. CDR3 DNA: TGTGCCAGCAGTGGGGGGGGCTCTGGAAACACCATATATTTT. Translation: CASSGGGSGNTIYF.